These 13 T cell receptor beta chains were sequenced from one sample in a study of human T cells and chemical hapten exposure. TCRdb re-called the 5' RACE reads with MiXCR, one entry per CDR3 protein. The sample comprises more than 140,000 distinct CDR3 sequences, approximately 4% of which are singletons, and 1.2% to 1.5% rests with the top ten. Sequencing started from total RNA isolated from unfractionated whole blood. The receptor source for this set is a female donor in good health.

This clonotype appeared many times. The chain is built from TRBV6-2 or TRBV6-3 and TRBJ2-5; 8 nucleotides match TRBD2. V was pared by 7 bases and J by 2 bases, with 12 bases of the junction left unmatched. CDR3 size: 16 residues. CDR1 is MNHEY, CDR2 SVGEGT, per germline. CDR3 amino acids: CASTPRGLGSQETQYF. Here the CDR3 DNA reads TGTGCCAGCACCCCGAGGGGACTAGGATCGCAAGAGACCCAGTACTTC.

This clonotype occurred many times. The V and J genes are TRBV27 and TRBJ2-7; D is undetermined. V was trimmed by 5 bases and J by 4 bases, leaving 15 bases between them. CDR3 length: 14 amino acids. Germline assignment: CDR1 MNHEY and CDR2 SMNVEV (reference sequence). CDR3 DNA sequence: TGTGCCAGCAGTCCCAGGTTTAACGGGTACGAGCAGTACTTC. As protein: CASSPRFNGYEQYF.

A remark on this clonotype: This may come from a read error, since a much larger clone is one base off. This rearrangement joins TRBV20-1 to TRBJ2-6; D unresolved. Germline V gene data show CDR1 as DFQATT and CDR2 as SNEGSKA (reference sequence). Trimming took off 6 bases at V and 0 bases at J, with 9 bases between the two ends. The CDR3 spans 14 residues. The CDR3 loop is CSARLCSGANVLTF. For the CDR3, the DNA is TGCAGTGCAAGGTTGTGCTCTGGGGCCAACGTCCTGACTTTC.

This clonotype was seen ten or more times. The CDR3 region is CSVNEGGGTQYF. The DNA for the CDR3 is TGCAGCGTGAATGAGGGGGGAGGTACGCAGTATTTT. The rearrangement links TRBV29-1 to TRBJ2-3; the D call may be TRBD1 or TRBD2 (6 bases each). The CDR3 totals 12 residues. With 6 bases removed from V and 8 bases from J, the gap between germline ends came to 15 bases. Germline CDR1 is SQVTM and CDR2 is ANQGSEA.

In this sample, this clonotype turned up a few times. This chain links TRBV5-1 with TRBJ1-1; possible D gene TRBD1, 6 bases. The CDR3 contains 11 residues. CDR1 is SGHRS, CDR2 YFSETQ, per germline. The V end was cut by 6 bases, the J end by 11 bases, with 14 bases between. CDR3: CASKGTLGAFF. CDR3 in DNA: TGCGCCAGCAAGGGGACACTGGGGGCTTTCTTT.

This clonotype was recorded many times. The chain couples TRBV20-1 to TRBJ2-1; no definite D call. Looked up from germline, CDR1 is DFQATT and CDR2 is SNEGSKA (reference sequence). This CDR3 has 14 residues. Deletions cut 0 bases from V and 8 bases from J, with 14 bases between. The CDR3, as DNA: TGCAGTGCTAGAGATCTGGGTAAAGTGGATGAGCAGTTCTTC. It specifies CSARDLGKVDEQFF.

This clonotype was counted ten times or more. This chain connects TRBV3-1 to TRBJ2-2, with TRBD2 matching 13 bases. V gave up 1 base and J gave up 7 bases; unmatched junction bases: 6. The CDR3 length is 17 residues. Germline V gene lookup returns CDR1 LGHDT and CDR2 YNNKEL (reference sequence). In DNA form, the CDR3 reads TGTGCCAGCAGCCAAGGACTAGCGGGGGGCTCCGGCGGGGAGCTGTTTTTT. Amino acids: CASSQGLAGGSGGELFF.

This clonotype showed up many times. The chain uses TRBV20-1 and TRBJ2-1; TRBD1 is a possible D gene (8 bases). Germline CDR1 reads DFQATT; CDR2 reads SNEGSKA (reference sequence). This CDR3 contains 15 residues. The germline V and J ends were trimmed by 3 bases and 5 bases, with 17 bases remaining between them. The CDR3: CSASQLTGGDNEQFF. The CDR3 DNA sequence: TGCAGTGCTAGTCAATTAACAGGGGGGGACAATGAGCAGTTCTTC.

This clonotype occurred many times. J is TRBJ2-1 and V is TRBV7-9, with D possibly TRBD1 on 5 matching bases. Trimming left V 5 bases short and J 6 bases short, with 11 bases between. This CDR3 region has 13 residues. Germline loops: CDR1 SEHNR, CDR2 FQNEAQ (reference sequence). The CDR3, as DNA: TGTGCCAGCAGCCCCCCTCAGGGCAATGAGCAGTTCTTC. Protein product: CASSPPQGNEQFF.

At least ten counts were recorded for this clonotype. The J gene is TRBJ1-4, the V gene TRBV5-1, with D hard to call. The germline V gene has CDR1 SGHRS and CDR2 YFSETQ. V lost 4 bases, J lost 4 bases, and 14 bases lay in between. This CDR3 has 15 residues. The DNA of the CDR3 is TGCGCCAGCAGCGAGTCGGGAGTGGGTAATGAAAAACTGTTTTTT. Translating it yields CASSESGVGNEKLFF.

This clonotype was counted at least ten times. The V call is TRBV6-4, the J call TRBJ1-1; D gene ambiguous. This CDR3 region has 11 residues. CDR1 and CDR2 (germline): MRHNA, SNTAGT. V was trimmed by 8 bases and J by 9 bases, leaving 13 bases between them. CDR3 amino acids: CASAEQFQAFF. CDR3 nucleotides: TGTGCCAGCGCTGAACAATTCCAAGCTTTCTTT.

This clonotype appeared many times. V usage is TRBV6-2 or TRBV6-3 and J usage is TRBJ1-1; TRBD1 matches at 9 bases. This CDR3 region has 18 residues. Germline-derived CDR1 and CDR2 are MNHEY and SVGEGT. V was pared by 0 bases and J by 1 base, with 9 bases of the junction left unmatched. The CDR3 reads CASSYSIHPGQGNTEAFF. The CDR3 bases are TGTGCCAGCAGTTACTCGATACACCCGGGACAGGGGAACACTGAAGCTTTCTTT.

Many counts were recorded for this clonotype. This chain uses TRBV4-3 with TRBJ2-3; 8 nucleotides agree with TRBD1. Germline trimming cut 6 bases from V and 6 bases from J; bases unmatched to any gene: 5. The CDR3 has 13 residues. The germline V gene encodes CDR1 LGHNA and CDR2 YSLEER. CDR3: CASSPRGLDTQYF. The CDR3 nucleotides are TGCGCCAGCAGTCCCAGGGGGCTCGATACGCAGTATTTT.